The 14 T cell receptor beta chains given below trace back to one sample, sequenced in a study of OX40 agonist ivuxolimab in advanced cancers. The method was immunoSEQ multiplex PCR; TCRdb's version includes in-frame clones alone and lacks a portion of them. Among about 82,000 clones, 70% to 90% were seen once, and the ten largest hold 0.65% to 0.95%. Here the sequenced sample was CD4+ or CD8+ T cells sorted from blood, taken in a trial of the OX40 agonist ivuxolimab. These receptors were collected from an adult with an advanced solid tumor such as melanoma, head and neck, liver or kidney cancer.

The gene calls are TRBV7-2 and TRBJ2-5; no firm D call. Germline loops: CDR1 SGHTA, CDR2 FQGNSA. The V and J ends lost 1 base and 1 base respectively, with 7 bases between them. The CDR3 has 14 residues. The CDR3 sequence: CASSLGAGQETQYF. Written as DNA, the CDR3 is TGTGCCAGCAGCTTAGGGGCTGGCCAAGAGACCCAGTACTTC.

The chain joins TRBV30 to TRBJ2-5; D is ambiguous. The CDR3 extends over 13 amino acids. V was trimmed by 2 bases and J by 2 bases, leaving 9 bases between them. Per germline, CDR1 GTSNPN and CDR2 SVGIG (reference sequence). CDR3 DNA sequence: TGTGCCTGGAGTAAAGACACACAAGAGACCCAGTACTTC. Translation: CAWSKDTQETQYF.

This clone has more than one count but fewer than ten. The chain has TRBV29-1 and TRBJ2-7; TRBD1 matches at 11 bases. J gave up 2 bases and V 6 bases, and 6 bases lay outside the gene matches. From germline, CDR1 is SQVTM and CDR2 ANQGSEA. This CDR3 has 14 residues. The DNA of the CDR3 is TGCAGCGTGACGGGACAGGGGGTGACCTACGAGCAGTACTTC. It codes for CSVTGQGVTYEQYF.

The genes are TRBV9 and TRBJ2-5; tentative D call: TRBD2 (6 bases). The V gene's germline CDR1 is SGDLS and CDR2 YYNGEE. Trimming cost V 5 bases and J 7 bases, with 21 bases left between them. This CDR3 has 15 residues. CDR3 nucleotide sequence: TGTGCCAGCAGTGGAGGGGCGTGGGGATTGGGGACCCAGTACTTC. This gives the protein CASSGGAWGLGTQYF. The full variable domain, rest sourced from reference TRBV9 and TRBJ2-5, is DSGVTQTPKHLITATGQRVTLRCSPRSGDLSVYWYQQSLDQGLQFLIQYYNGEERAKGNILERFSAQQFPDLHSELNLSSLELGDSALYFCASSGGAWGLGTQYFGPGTRLLVL.

This CDR3 is CASAPLAGGGGELFF. CDR3 bases: TGTGCCAGTGCCCCCCTAGCGGGCGGGGGCGGGGAGCTGTTTTTT. This chain uses TRBV19 with TRBJ2-2, with TRBD2 matching over 8 bases. The germline V gene has CDR1 LNHDA and CDR2 SQIVND (reference sequence). The CDR3 is made up of 15 amino acids. Trimming at V came to 8 bases and at J to 7 bases, leaving 12 bases not matched to a gene.

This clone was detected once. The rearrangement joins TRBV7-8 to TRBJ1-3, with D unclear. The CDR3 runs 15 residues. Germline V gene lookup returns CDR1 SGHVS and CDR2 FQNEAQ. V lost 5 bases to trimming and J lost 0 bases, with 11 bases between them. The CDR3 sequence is CASSPIGLSGNTIYF. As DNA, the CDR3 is TGTGCCAGCAGCCCTATTGGACTCTCTGGAAACACCATATATTTT.

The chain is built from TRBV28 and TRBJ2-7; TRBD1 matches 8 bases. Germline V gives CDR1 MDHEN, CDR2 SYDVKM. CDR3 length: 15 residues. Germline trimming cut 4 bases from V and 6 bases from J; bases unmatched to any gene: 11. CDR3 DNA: TGTGCCAGCAGTTCCTCCGGGACAGGCACCGGCGAGCAGTACTTC. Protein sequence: CASSSSGTGTGEQYF.

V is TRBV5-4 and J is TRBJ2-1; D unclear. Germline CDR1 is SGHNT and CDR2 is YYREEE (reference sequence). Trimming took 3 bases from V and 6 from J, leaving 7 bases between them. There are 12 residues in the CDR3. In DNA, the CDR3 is TGTGCCAGCAGCTCCCTGGCCAATGAGCAGTTCTTC. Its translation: CASSSLANEQFF. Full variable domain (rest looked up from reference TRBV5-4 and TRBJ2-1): ETGVTQSPTHLIKTRGQQVTLRCSSQSGHNTVSWYQQALGQGPQFIFQYYREEENGRGNFPPRFSGLQFPNYSSELNVNALELDDSALYLCASSSLANEQFFGPGTRLTVL.

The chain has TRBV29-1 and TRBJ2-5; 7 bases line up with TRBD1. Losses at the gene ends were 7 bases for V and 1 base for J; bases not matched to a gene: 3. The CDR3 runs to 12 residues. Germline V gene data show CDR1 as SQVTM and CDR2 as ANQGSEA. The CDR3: CSGQGAQETQYF. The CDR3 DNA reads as TGCAGCGGACAGGGAGCCCAAGAGACCCAGTACTTC.

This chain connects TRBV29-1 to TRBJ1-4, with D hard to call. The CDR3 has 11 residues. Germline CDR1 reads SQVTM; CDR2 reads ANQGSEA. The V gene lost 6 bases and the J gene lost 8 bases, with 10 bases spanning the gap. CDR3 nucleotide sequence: TGCAGCGTCCGTCTAGGAGAAAAACTGTTTTTT. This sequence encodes CSVRLGEKLFF.

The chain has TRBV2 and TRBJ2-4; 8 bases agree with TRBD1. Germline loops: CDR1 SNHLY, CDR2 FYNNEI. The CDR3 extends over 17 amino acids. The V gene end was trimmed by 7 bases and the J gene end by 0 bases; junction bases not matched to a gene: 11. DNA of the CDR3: TGTGCCAGCAATGGAGGCAGACAGGGGATAGCCAAAAACATTCAGTACTTC. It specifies CASNGGRQGIAKNIQYF.

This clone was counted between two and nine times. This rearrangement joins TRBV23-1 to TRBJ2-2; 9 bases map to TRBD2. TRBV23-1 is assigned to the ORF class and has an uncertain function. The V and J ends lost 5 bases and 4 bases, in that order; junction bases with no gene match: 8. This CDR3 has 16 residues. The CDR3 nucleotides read TGCGCCAGCAGTGGAATAGCGGGAGTGGTCACCGGGGAGCTGTTTTTT. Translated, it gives CASSGIAGVVTGELFF.

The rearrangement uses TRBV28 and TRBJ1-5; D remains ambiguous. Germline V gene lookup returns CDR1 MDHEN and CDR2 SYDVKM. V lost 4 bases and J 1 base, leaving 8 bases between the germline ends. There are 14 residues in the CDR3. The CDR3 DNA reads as TGTGCCAGCAGTTGGACTTTCAGCAATCAGCCCCAGCATTTT. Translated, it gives CASSWTFSNQPQHF.

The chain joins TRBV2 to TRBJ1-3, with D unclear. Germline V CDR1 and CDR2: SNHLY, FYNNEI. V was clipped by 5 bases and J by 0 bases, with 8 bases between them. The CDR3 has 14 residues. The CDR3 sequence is CASSTAGSGNTIYF. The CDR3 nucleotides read TGTGCCAGCAGTACTGCGGGCTCTGGAAACACCATATATTTT.